These 13 T cell receptor beta chains came from one sample sequenced in a study of T-cell reconstitution after alpha-beta-depleted transplantation in children. Unique molecular identifiers tagged the TCRbeta library. TCRdb re-analysed the PCR reads in MiXCR, keeping a single row per CDR3 protein. This repertoire shows fewer than 550,000 distinct CDR3 sequences, 10% to 12% found once; its top ten account for less than 15%. The source material was PBMCs, mostly from graft donor cells, sampled 180 days after TCRalphabeta/CD19-depleted stem cell transplant. These TCRs come from a female patient aged 2-9 years who had a stem cell transplant for aplastic anemia, so the T cells may come from the graft donor.

This clonotype was counted a few times. The genes are TRBV7-9 and TRBJ1-5, with TRBD1 identical over 8 bases. J was trimmed by 7 bases and V by 5 bases; bases with no gene match: 10. The CDR3 is 15 residues long. Germline lookup yields CDR1 SEHNR and CDR2 FQNEAQ (reference sequence). The CDR3 region is CASSQTPRGPQPQHF. As DNA, the CDR3 is TGTGCCAGCAGCCAGACCCCCAGGGGGCCCCAGCCCCAGCATTTT.

The rearrangement uses TRBV6-6 and TRBJ1-2; D might be TRBD1 (5 bases). CDR3 length equals 13 residues. V was shortened by 2 bases and J by 8 bases, with 12 bases between the two germline ends. Germline lookup yields CDR1 MNHNY and CDR2 SVGAGI (reference sequence). The CDR3 here is CASSYEGLGGYTF. The CDR3 region has the DNA TGTGCCAGCAGTTACGAGGGGCTCGGGGGCTACACCTTC.

This clonotype was observed a few times. V and J are TRBV28 and TRBJ2-4; D not resolved. Germline V gene lookup returns CDR1 MDHEN and CDR2 SYDVKM. This CDR3 comprises 14 residues. V gave up 2 bases and J gave up 2 bases, with 7 bases separating them. The chain's CDR3 is CASSLPVTKNIQYF. Written as DNA, the CDR3 is TGTGCCAGCAGTTTACCAGTAACCAAAAACATTCAGTACTTC.

The V and J genes are TRBV5-1 and TRBJ1-2, with 11 bases that match TRBD1. The CDR3 has 15 residues. Germline loops: CDR1 SGHRS, CDR2 YFSETQ. With 0 bases clipped from V and 8 bases from J, the junction kept 6 bases outside the gene matches. Here the CDR3 DNA reads TGCGCCAGCAGCTTGGACCGGGACAGGGGGAGCGGCTACACCTTC. Translating gives CASSLDRDRGSGYTF.

The genes are TRBV20-1 and TRBJ2-3; tentative D call: TRBD2 (5 bases). V was cut by 5 bases and J by 1 base, with 16 bases left in between. This CDR3 contains 15 residues. Germline CDR1 DFQATT, CDR2 SNEGSKA (reference sequence). The CDR3 protein is CSARPASGRTDTQYF. Written as DNA, the CDR3 is TGCAGTGCTCGTCCCGCCAGCGGACGCACAGATACGCAGTATTTT.

This clonotype was seen a few times. This chain connects TRBV18 to TRBJ2-4, with 16 bases lining up with TRBD2. Germline CDR1 reads KGHSH; CDR2 reads LQKENI. V was clipped by 2 bases and J by 1 base; unmatched bases: 8. The CDR3 is 20 amino acids. The DNA of the CDR3 is TGTGCCAGCTCACCAGTTCCGGGACTAGCGGGAGGGGTGGCCAAAAACATTCAGTACTTC. Encoded protein: CASSPVPGLAGGVAKNIQYF.

This clonotype was detected many times. V and J are TRBV15 and TRBJ2-1, with 7 bases lining up with TRBD2. Trimming took 10 bases from V and 3 from J; bases not matched to a gene: 6. The CDR3 contains 13 residues. CDR1 and CDR2 from the germline V gene are LNHNV and YYDKDF (reference sequence). Written as DNA, the CDR3 is TGTGCCAGTAGCGGGCTCAGCTACAATGAGCAGTTCTTC. It specifies CASSGLSYNEQFF.

The chain is built from TRBV10-3 and TRBJ1-1, with D perhaps TRBD1 (5 bases). V dropped 0 bases and J dropped 7 bases, with 15 bases sitting between them. The CDR3 extends over 15 amino acids. Germline CDR1 ENHRY, CDR2 SYGVKD. The DNA of the CDR3 is TGTGCCATCAGTGAGTCCCTAATCCGGGGACTTGAAGCTTTCTTT. Translated, it gives CAISESLIRGLEAFF.

The V call is TRBV6-5, the J call TRBJ1-1; TRBD1 might be the D (6 bases). The V end lost 5 bases, the J end lost 5 bases, and 15 bases lay between the germline ends. From germline, CDR1 is MNHEY and CDR2 SVGAGI. This CDR3 spans 14 amino acids. CDR3 region: CASSPTGMGTEAFF. The DNA for the CDR3 is TGTGCCAGCAGTCCTACAGGGATGGGAACTGAAGCTTTCTTT.

V is TRBV7-9 and J is TRBJ1-3, with 7 positions matching TRBD1. CDR1 and CDR2 from the germline V gene are SEHNR and FQNEAQ (reference sequence). The CDR3 spans 16 residues. J was trimmed by 4 bases and V by 5 bases; bases with no gene match: 11. CDR3 in DNA: TGTGCCAGCAGCCACGACAGGGTCTTTTACGGAAACACCATATATTTT. It translates to CASSHDRVFYGNTIYF.

This clonotype was counted between two and nine times. Here the CDR3 reads CSAIYGSEYNEQFF. The CDR3 DNA follows: TGCAGTGCTATTTACGGGAGTGAATACAATGAGCAGTTCTTC. The chain links TRBV20-1 to TRBJ2-1, with D tentatively TRBD2 (6 bases). This CDR3 contains 14 residues. Germline loops: CDR1 DFQATT, CDR2 SNEGSKA (reference sequence). Deletions cut 4 bases from V and 4 bases from J, with 14 bases between.

This clonotype was seen ten or more times. The gene calls are TRBV5-1 and TRBJ2-7; TRBD1 matches at 7 bases. The V gene end was trimmed by 3 bases and the J gene end by 3 bases; junction bases not matched to a gene: 6. Germline-derived CDR1 and CDR2 are SGHRS and YFSETQ. The CDR3 extends over 14 amino acids. In DNA, the CDR3 is TGCGCCAGCAGCTCCCGGACAGGTTTCTACGAGCAGTACTTC. The encoded protein is CASSSRTGFYEQYF.

This clonotype was recorded a few times. V usage is TRBV19 and J usage is TRBJ2-3; tentatively, D is TRBD1 or TRBD2 (6 bases each). The ends were cut back, 3 bases at V and 2 bases at J, with 15 bases in the middle. Germline V gene data show CDR1 as LNHDA and CDR2 as SQIVND (reference sequence). The CDR3 covers 16 residues. The CDR3 nucleotides are TGTGCCAGTAGTATCCGGTTGGCGGGACACACAGATACGCAGTATTTT. Protein: CASSIRLAGHTDTQYF.